This paragraph covers one TCR beta chain sequence. Per the original methods: Estimation of nucleated cell counts was performed using reference gene primer amplification. TCRdb keeps only in-frame clones here, not all; method: immunoSEQ multiplex PCR. D and trimming were read from the DNA, whereas the V and J calls and clone size are those reported in that table. The profile shows 60,000 to 80,000 clones, 75% to 90% of them singletons. The CDR3 sequence is 15 residues long. J was trimmed by 6 bases and V by 5 bases; bases with no gene match: 9. Looked up from germline, CDR1 is SGHTA and CDR2 is FQGNSA. A Seattle source enrolled patients during active infection and followed them longitudinally. This sample is drawn from a study of blood T cell repertoires in COVID-19. Turning to the study itself: Samples came from the United States, Italy and Spain, spanning acute and convalescent COVID-19.

The genes are TRBV7-2 and TRBJ2-1, with 8 bases lining up with TRBD2. Sequencing was performed on peripheral blood. The sequence came from a woman in her sixties with COVID-19, enrolled during active disease. The CDR3 DNA sequence: TGTGCCAGCAGCCCGGGACTAGTAAGGGGCAATGAGCAGTTCTTC. Amino acid sequence: CASSPGLVRGNEQFF. The whole variable domain, remainder taken from reference TRBV7-2 and TRBJ2-1, is GAGVSQSPSNKVTEKGKDVELRCDPISGHTALYWYRQSLGQGLEFLIYFQGNSAPDKSGLPSDRFSAERTGGSVSTLTIQRTQQEDSAVYLCASSPGLVRGNEQFFGPGTRLTVL.